This T cell receptor (beta chain) was retrieved from a study of T-cell memory formation after mild COVID-19. General study results and limits: Clones shrinking between day 15 and 85 showed a balanced CD4/CD8 split, and those that grew later tilted toward CD4+. That cross-reactive memory joined was suggested by some responding clones appearing in pre-infection memory.

5'RACE primed from the constant segment yielded TCR alpha and TCR beta cDNA libraries bearing sample barcodes and UMIs. TCRdb processed the 5' RACE reads anew with MiXCR; each CDR3 protein has one entry. This sample has approximately 270,000 distinct CDR3 sequences, with roughly 16% found just once. The germline V and J ends were trimmed by 1 base and 4 bases, with 11 bases remaining between them. Germline CDR1 is SGHRS and CDR2 is YFSETQ. The CDR3 contains 14 residues. With regard to this clonotype: The antigen is unknown.

The receptor was derived from a man between 18 and 29 years old who had mild COVID-19 (a few samples of this study predate the infection). Cell type and time point are not known. Input material: PBMCs or a T cell subset sorted from them (not recorded which). The V and J genes are TRBV5-1 and TRBJ2-5, with a possible D match to TRBD1 (6 bases). CDR3 protein: CASSLNRVGETQYF. CDR3 DNA: TGCGCCAGCAGCTTGAACAGGGTTGGAGAGACCCAGTACTTC.